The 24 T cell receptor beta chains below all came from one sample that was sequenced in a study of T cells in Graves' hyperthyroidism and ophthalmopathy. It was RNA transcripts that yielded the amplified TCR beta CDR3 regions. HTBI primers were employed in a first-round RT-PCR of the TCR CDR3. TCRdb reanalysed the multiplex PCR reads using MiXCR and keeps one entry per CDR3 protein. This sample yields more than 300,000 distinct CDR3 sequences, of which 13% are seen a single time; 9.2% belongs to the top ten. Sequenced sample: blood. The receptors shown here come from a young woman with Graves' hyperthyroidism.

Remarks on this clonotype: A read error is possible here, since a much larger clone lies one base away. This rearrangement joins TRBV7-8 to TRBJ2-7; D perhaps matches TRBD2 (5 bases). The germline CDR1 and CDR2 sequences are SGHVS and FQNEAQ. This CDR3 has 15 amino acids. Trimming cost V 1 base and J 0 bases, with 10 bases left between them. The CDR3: CASSLGQEVSYEQYF. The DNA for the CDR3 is TGTGCCAGCAGCTTAGGGCAGGAGGTCTCCTACGAGCAGTACTTC.

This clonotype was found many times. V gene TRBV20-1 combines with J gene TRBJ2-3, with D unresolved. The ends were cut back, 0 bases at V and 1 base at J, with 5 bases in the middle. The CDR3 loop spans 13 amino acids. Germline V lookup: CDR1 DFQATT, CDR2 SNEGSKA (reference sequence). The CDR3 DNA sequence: TGCAGTGCTAGAGACGAAGGCACAGATACGCAGTATTTT. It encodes CSARDEGTDTQYF.

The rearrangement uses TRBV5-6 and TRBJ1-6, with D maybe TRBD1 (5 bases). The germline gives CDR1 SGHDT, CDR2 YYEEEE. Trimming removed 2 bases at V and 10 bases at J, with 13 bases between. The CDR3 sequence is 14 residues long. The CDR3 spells CASSLWGRGSPLHF. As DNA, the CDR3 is TGTGCCAGCAGCTTATGGGGGAGAGGGTCACCCCTCCACTTT.

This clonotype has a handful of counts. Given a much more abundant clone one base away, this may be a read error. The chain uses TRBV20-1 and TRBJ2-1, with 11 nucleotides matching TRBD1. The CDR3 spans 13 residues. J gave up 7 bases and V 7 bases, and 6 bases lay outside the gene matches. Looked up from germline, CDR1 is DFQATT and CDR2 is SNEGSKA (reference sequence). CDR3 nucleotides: TGCAGTGGGGGACAGGGGGTGTCAAATGAGCAGTTCTTC. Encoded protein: CSGGQGVSNEQFF.

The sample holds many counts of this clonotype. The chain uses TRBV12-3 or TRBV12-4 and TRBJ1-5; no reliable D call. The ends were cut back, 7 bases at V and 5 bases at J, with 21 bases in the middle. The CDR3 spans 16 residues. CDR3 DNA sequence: TGTGCCAGCACCCCCGGTCCGGAATCCCCCGATCAGCCCCAGCATTTT. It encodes CASTPGPESPDQPQHF.

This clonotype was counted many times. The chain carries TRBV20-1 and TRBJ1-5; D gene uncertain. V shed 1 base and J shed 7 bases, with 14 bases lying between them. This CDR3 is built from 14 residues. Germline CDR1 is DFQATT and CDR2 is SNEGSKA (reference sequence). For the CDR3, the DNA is TGCAGTGCTAGAGTTAGCGGAAATCTACAGCCCCAGCATTTT. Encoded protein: CSARVSGNLQPQHF.

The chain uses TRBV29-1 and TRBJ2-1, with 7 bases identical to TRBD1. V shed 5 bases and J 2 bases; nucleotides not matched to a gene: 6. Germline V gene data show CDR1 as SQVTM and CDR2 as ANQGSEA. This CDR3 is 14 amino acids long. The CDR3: CSVLEGTAYNEQFF. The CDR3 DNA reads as TGCAGCGTTTTAGAAGGGACAGCCTACAATGAGCAGTTCTTC.

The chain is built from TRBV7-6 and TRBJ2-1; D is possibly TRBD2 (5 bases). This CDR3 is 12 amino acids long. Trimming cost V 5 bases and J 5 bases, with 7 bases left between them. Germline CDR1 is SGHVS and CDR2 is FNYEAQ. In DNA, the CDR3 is TGTGCCAGCAGCCCCGGGAACAATGAGCAGTTCTTC. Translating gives CASSPGNNEQFF.

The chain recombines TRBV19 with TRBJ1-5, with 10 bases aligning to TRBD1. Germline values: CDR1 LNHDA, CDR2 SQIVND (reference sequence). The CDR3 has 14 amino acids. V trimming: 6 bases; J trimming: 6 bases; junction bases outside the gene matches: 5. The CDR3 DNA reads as TGTGCCAGTAGCACCCGACAGGGGGCTCAGCCCCAGCATTTT. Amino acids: CASSTRQGAQPQHF.

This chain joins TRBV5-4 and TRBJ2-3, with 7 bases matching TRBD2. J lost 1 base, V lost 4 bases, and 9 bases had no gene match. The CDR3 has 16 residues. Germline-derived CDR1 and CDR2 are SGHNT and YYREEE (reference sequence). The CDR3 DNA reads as TGTGCCAGCAGCCCGGCGGGGCTAGCGGGCACAGATACGCAGTATTTT. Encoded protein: CASSPAGLAGTDTQYF.

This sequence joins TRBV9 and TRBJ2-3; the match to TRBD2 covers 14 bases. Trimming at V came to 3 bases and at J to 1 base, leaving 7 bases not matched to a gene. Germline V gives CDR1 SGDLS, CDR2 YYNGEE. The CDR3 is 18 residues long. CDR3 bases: TGTGCCAGCAGCGAGGGGACTAGCGGGAGTATGGGCACAGATACGCAGTATTTT. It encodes CASSEGTSGSMGTDTQYF.

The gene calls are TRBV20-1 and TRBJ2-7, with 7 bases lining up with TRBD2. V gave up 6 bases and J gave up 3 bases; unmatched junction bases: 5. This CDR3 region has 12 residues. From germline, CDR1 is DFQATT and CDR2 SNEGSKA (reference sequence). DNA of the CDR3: TGCAGTGCGCGATGGACTAGCTACGAGCAGTACTTC. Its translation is CSARWTSYEQYF.

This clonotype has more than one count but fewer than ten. The CDR3 bases are TGTGCCAGCAGCCAACACCCCAAATACAGGGGAGAGGGTAACTATGGCTACACCTTC. This codes for CASSQHPKYRGEGNYGYTF. The chain combines TRBV7-9 with TRBJ1-2; 7 nucleotides agree with TRBD1. The germline CDR1 and CDR2 sequences are SEHNR and FQNEAQ (reference sequence). V trimming: 5 bases; J trimming: 1 base; junction bases outside the gene matches: 19. The CDR3 covers 19 residues. Looking up the rest from reference TRBV7-9 and TRBJ1-2 gives the full variable domain: DTGVSQNPRHKITKRGQNVTFRCDPISEHNRLYWYRQTLGQGPEFLTYFQNEAQLEKSRLLSDRFSAERPKGSFSTLEIQRTEQGDSAMYLCASSQHPKYRGEGNYGYTFGSGTRLTVV.

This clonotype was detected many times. The CDR3 sequence is CASSSGRVQETQYF. In DNA form, the CDR3 reads TGTGCCAGCAGTTCCGGACGGGTACAAGAGACCCAGTACTTC. This chain uses TRBV28 with TRBJ2-5; D is ambiguous. Per germline, CDR1 MDHEN and CDR2 SYDVKM. The CDR3 spans 14 residues. The V and J ends lost 4 bases and 2 bases respectively, with 11 bases between them.

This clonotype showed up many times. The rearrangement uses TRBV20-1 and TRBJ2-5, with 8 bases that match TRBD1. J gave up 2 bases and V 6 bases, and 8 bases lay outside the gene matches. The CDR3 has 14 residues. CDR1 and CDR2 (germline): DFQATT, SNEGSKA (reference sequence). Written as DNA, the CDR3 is TGCAGTGCCGCCGGACAGGGATTGCAAGAGACCCAGTACTTC. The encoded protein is CSAAGQGLQETQYF.

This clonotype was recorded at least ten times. The CDR3 region has the DNA TGTGCCTGGAGTCTAAGGGGGGAGCTGTTTTTT. Translated, it gives CAWSLRGELFF. This rearrangement joins TRBV30 to TRBJ2-2; D is uncertain. V was trimmed by 2 bases and J by 8 bases, leaving 6 bases between them. The CDR3 covers 11 residues. The germline V gene encodes CDR1 GTSNPN and CDR2 SVGIG (reference sequence).

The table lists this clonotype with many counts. This CDR3 is CATSDQGQGNNEQFF. CDR3 bases: TGTGCCACCAGTGATCAGGGACAGGGGAACAATGAGCAGTTCTTC. V gene TRBV24-1 combines with J gene TRBJ2-1, with TRBD1 matching over 10 bases. Germline V CDR1 and CDR2: KGHDR, SFDVKD. V trimming: 3 bases; J trimming: 5 bases; junction bases outside the gene matches: 3. CDR3 length equals 15 residues.

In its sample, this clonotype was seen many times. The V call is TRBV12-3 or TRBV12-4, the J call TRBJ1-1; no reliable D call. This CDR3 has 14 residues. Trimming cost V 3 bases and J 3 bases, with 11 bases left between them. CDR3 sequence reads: CASSFNWRDTEAFF. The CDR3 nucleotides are TGTGCCAGCAGTTTTAATTGGCGGGACACTGAAGCTTTCTTT.

CDR3 region: CSAGPGAGNTIYF. In nucleotides, the CDR3 is TGCAGCGCTGGGCCAGGGGCTGGAAACACCATATATTTT. The genes are TRBV29-1 and TRBJ1-3, with D perhaps TRBD1 (6 bases). Germline V gene data show CDR1 as SQVTM and CDR2 as ANQGSEA. The CDR3 sequence is 13 residues long. V lost 7 bases to trimming and J lost 2 bases, with 12 bases between them.

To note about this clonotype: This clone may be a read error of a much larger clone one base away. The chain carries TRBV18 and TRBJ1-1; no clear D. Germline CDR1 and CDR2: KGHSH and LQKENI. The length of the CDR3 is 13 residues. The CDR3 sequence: CVSSQARNTEAFF. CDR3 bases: TGTGTCAGCTCACAAGCCAGGAACACTGAAGCTTTCTTT.

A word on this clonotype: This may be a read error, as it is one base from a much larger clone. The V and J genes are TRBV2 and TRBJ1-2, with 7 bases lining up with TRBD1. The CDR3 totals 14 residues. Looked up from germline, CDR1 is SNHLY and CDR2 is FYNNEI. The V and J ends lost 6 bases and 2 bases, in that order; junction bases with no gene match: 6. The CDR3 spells CASRTGEGNYGYTF. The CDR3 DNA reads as TGTGCCAGCAGAACAGGGGAGGGGAACTATGGCTACACCTTC.

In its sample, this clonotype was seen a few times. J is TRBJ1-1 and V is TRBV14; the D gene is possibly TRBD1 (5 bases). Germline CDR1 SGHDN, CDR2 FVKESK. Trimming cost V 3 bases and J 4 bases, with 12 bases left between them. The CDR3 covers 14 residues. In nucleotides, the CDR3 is TGTGCCAGCAGCCACCGGGGGACGGGCACTGAAGCTTTCTTT. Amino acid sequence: CASSHRGTGTEAFF.

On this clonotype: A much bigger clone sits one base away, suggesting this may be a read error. CDR3 in DNA: TGTGCCAGCAGTAATCAGGGAGTCGGTAGACTTTCACCCCTCCACTTT. This codes for CASSNQGVGRLSPLHF. This chain uses TRBV13 with TRBJ1-6; D is perhaps TRBD1 (5 bases). Trimming removed 6 bases from V and 9 bases from J, with 21 bases in between. Germline-derived CDR1 and CDR2 are PRHDT and FYEKMQ (reference sequence). This CDR3 spans 16 amino acids.

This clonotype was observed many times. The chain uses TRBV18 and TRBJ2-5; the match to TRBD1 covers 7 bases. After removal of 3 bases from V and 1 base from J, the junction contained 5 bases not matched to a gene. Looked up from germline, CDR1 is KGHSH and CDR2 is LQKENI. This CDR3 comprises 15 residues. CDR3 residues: CASSPAGTVQETQYF. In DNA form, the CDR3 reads TGTGCCAGCTCACCGGCTGGGACAGTCCAAGAGACCCAGTACTTC. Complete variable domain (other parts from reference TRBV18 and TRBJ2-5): NAGVMQNPRHLVRRRGQEARLRCSPMKGHSHVYWYRQLPEEGLKFMVYLQKENIIDESGMPKERFSAEFPKEGPSILRIQQVVRGDSAAYFCASSPAGTVQETQYFGPGTRLLVL.